Listed below are T cell receptor beta chains from one sample, sequenced in a study of glioma-infiltrating T cells after dendritic cell vaccination. Clones were read by immunoSEQ multiplex PCR, and TCRdb kept only the in-frame ones, dropping some. The table shows some 60,000 clones, with about 86% occurring only once. The source material was blood, sampled after dendritic cell vaccination. All receptors derive from a human donor with glioblastoma. Each CDR3 is given with its conserved first and last residue. D genes are given only for firm matches. Not all rows give a size; the values are once, few, many and, for expanded clones, a class.

clone_size: -; d_call: -; j_call: TRBJ2-5; v_call: TRBV5-1; cdr3_nt: TGCGCCAGCAGCGTGGGACTTCTCCAAGAGACCCAGTACTTC; cdr3_aa: CASSVGLLQETQYF
clone_size: -; d_call: -; j_call: TRBJ2-1; v_call: TRBV6-1; cdr3_nt: TGTGCCAGCAGTGAAGCGGCGGGGAAGCAGTTCTTC; cdr3_aa: CASSEAAGKQFF
clone_size: -; d_call: -; j_call: TRBJ2-5; v_call: TRBV5-4; cdr3_nt: TGTGCCAGCAGGGACACTACGCAAGAGACCCAGTACTTC; cdr3_aa: CASRDTTQETQYF
clone_size: -; d_call: -; j_call: TRBJ1-1; v_call: TRBV7-7; cdr3_nt: TGTGCTAGCAGCTTTAACAGGGACACTGAAGCTTTCTTT; cdr3_aa: CASSFNRDTEAFF
clone_size: -; d_call: -; j_call: TRBJ1-1; v_call: TRBV7-2; cdr3_nt: TGTGCCAGCAGCTTAGGGAGCACTGAAGCTTTCTTT; cdr3_aa: CASSLGSTEAFF
clone_size: few; d_call: TRBD1; j_call: TRBJ2-1; v_call: TRBV18; cdr3_nt: TGTGCCAGCTCACCATGGACAGGACCCACGAATGAGCAGTTCTTC; cdr3_aa: CASSPWTGPTNEQFF
clone_size: -; d_call: -; j_call: TRBJ1-1; v_call: TRBV6-5; cdr3_nt: TGTGCCAGCAGTTACATTTCGGGTGGCACTGAAGCTTTCTTT; cdr3_aa: CASSYISGGTEAFF
clone_size: once; d_call: TRBD1; j_call: TRBJ1-6; v_call: TRBV9; cdr3_nt: TGTGCCAGCAGCGAGGGACAGGGTTTTAATTCACCCCTCCACTTT; cdr3_aa: CASSEGQGFNSPLHF
clone_size: once; d_call: TRBD2; j_call: TRBJ2-1; v_call: TRBV6-6; cdr3_nt: TGTGCCAGCAGTTATAGCGGGGGGGCCCTTAATGAGCAGTTCTTC; cdr3_aa: CASSYSGGALNEQFF
clone_size: -; d_call: -; j_call: TRBJ2-7; v_call: TRBV7-2; cdr3_nt: TGTGCCAGCAGCTTAGAAGTCGTGACAGAGCAGTACTTC; cdr3_aa: CASSLEVVTEQYF
clone_size: -; d_call: TRBD1; j_call: TRBJ1-6; v_call: TRBV7-9; cdr3_nt: TGTGCCAGCAGTCACCGGGACAGGACTAATTCACCCCTCCACTTT; cdr3_aa: CASSHRDRTNSPLHF
clone_size: -; d_call: -; j_call: TRBJ1-2; v_call: TRBV4-3; cdr3_nt: TGCGCCAGCAGCCAAGATCGGGACTATGGCTACACCTTC; cdr3_aa: CASSQDRDYGYTF
clone_size: -; d_call: -; j_call: TRBJ1-1; v_call: TRBV10-3; cdr3_nt: TGTGCCATCAGTGATTCGTCCAGGGCCAGTGAAGCTTTCTTT; cdr3_aa: CAISDSSRASEAFF
clone_size: -; d_call: TRBD2; j_call: TRBJ2-2; v_call: TRBV10-1; cdr3_nt: TGCGCCAGCAGTTCCCAGCGGGGGGCAAACACCGGGGAGCTGTTTTTT; cdr3_aa: CASSSQRGANTGELFF
clone_size: -; d_call: TRBD2; j_call: TRBJ2-3; v_call: TRBV4-2; cdr3_nt: TGTGCCAGCAGCCAAGTCGCTCTAGCGGGGGGCCCAGATACGCAGTATTTT; cdr3_aa: CASSQVALAGGPDTQYF
clone_size: -; d_call: -; j_call: TRBJ2-7; v_call: TRBV6-5; cdr3_nt: TGTGCCAGCAGACCTAGTAGCATAGAGCATCGCGAGCAGTACTTC; cdr3_aa: CASRPSSIEHREQYF
clone_size: -; d_call: -; j_call: TRBJ1-1; v_call: TRBV6-5; cdr3_nt: TGTGCCAGCAGTGACAGGTTTGAAGCTTTCTTT; cdr3_aa: CASSDRFEAFF
clone_size: -; d_call: -; j_call: TRBJ2-3; v_call: TRBV5-1; cdr3_nt: TGCGCCAGCCGGGTTTCGGCAGATACGCAGTATTTT; cdr3_aa: CASRVSADTQYF
clone_size: few; d_call: TRBD1; j_call: TRBJ2-7; v_call: TRBV29-1; cdr3_nt: TGCAGCGTTAAAGACAGGGGGAACTCCTACGAGCAGTACTTC; cdr3_aa: CSVKDRGNSYEQYF
clone_size: -; d_call: TRBD2; j_call: TRBJ2-3; v_call: TRBV4-3; cdr3_nt: TGCGCCAGCAGCCAAGATAGGCCTGGGACTACTGATACGCAGTATTTT; cdr3_aa: CASSQDRPGTTDTQYF
clone_size: -; d_call: -; j_call: TRBJ1-5; v_call: TRBV19; cdr3_nt: TGTGCCAGTAGTATAGGGGCAGGAAGCAATCAGCCCCAGCATTTT; cdr3_aa: CASSIGAGSNQPQHF
clone_size: -; d_call: -; j_call: TRBJ1-1; v_call: TRBV4-1; cdr3_nt: TGCGCCAGCAGCCAAGATGGCGGCGCGAGCACAAACACTGAAGCTTTCTTT; cdr3_aa: CASSQDGGASTNTEAFF
clone_size: -; d_call: TRBD2; j_call: TRBJ2-7; v_call: TRBV5-6; cdr3_nt: TGTGCCAGCAGCTTTGATCCGAGACTAGCTAACTACGAGCAGTACTTC; cdr3_aa: CASSFDPRLANYEQYF
clone_size: -; d_call: TRBD2; j_call: TRBJ2-7; v_call: TRBV27; cdr3_nt: TGTGCCAGCAGTCCGCGAGGGACTAGCGGCTACGAGCAGTACTTC; cdr3_aa: CASSPRGTSGYEQYF
clone_size: -; d_call: TRBD1; j_call: TRBJ2-1; v_call: TRBV11-3; cdr3_nt: TGTGCCAGCAGCTCCGGGACAGATGACTACAATGAGCAGTTCTTC; cdr3_aa: CASSSGTDDYNEQFF
clone_size: -; d_call: -; j_call: TRBJ1-3; v_call: TRBV20-1; cdr3_nt: TGCAGTGCTACACAGGGAAACACCATATATTTT; cdr3_aa: CSATQGNTIYF
clone_size: -; d_call: -; j_call: TRBJ2-7; v_call: TRBV6-1; cdr3_nt: TGTGCCAGCAGTGATGTTCCGGGAGAGATCTACGAGCAGTACTTC; cdr3_aa: CASSDVPGEIYEQYF
clone_size: -; d_call: TRBD1; j_call: TRBJ1-2; v_call: TRBV6-1; cdr3_nt: TGTGCCAGCAGTGAAGTATGGGGACAGGCCACTAACTATGGCTACACCTTC; cdr3_aa: CASSEVWGQATNYGYTF
clone_size: -; d_call: TRBD2; j_call: TRBJ2-1; v_call: TRBV9; cdr3_nt: TGTGCCAGCAGCCCGAGCGGGGGGATCTACAATGAGCAGTTCTTC; cdr3_aa: CASSPSGGIYNEQFF
clone_size: -; d_call: -; j_call: TRBJ2-3; v_call: TRBV5-1; cdr3_nt: TGCGCCAGCAGCGGTTTGGGGCAAGATACGCAGTATTTT; cdr3_aa: CASSGLGQDTQYF
clone_size: -; d_call: -; j_call: TRBJ1-1; v_call: TRBV14; cdr3_nt: TGTGCCAGCAGCCTGGATCGGGTGAACACTGAAGCTTTCTTT; cdr3_aa: CASSLDRVNTEAFF
clone_size: -; d_call: -; j_call: TRBJ1-1; v_call: TRBV7-8; cdr3_nt: TGTGCCAGCAGCTTAGTTGTACACCCGAACACTGAAGCTTTCTTT; cdr3_aa: CASSLVVHPNTEAFF
clone_size: few; d_call: TRBD1; j_call: TRBJ1-3; v_call: TRBV30; cdr3_nt: TGTGCCTGGAGTGTATACAGGGGGTCCGGAAACACCATATATTTT; cdr3_aa: CAWSVYRGSGNTIYF
clone_size: -; d_call: TRBD2; j_call: TRBJ2-5; v_call: TRBV7-2; cdr3_nt: TGTGCCAGCAGCTGGTCCGGGACTAGCGGGGAAGAGACCCAGTACTTC; cdr3_aa: CASSWSGTSGEETQYF
clone_size: once; d_call: -; j_call: TRBJ2-3; v_call: TRBV28; cdr3_nt: TGTGCCAGCGGTACTAGCACAGATACGCAGTATTTT; cdr3_aa: CASGTSTDTQYF
clone_size: -; d_call: -; j_call: TRBJ1-1; v_call: TRBV7-3; cdr3_nt: TGTGCCAGCAGCCGGGGGGCAGCCACTGAAGCTTTCTTT; cdr3_aa: CASSRGAATEAFF
clone_size: -; d_call: -; j_call: TRBJ2-1; v_call: TRBV19; cdr3_nt: TGTGCCAGTAGTAAGACAAGATACAATGAGCAGTTCTTC; cdr3_aa: CASSKTRYNEQFF
clone_size: few; d_call: -; j_call: TRBJ1-4; v_call: TRBV14; cdr3_nt: TGTGCCAGCAGCCAGGAGACAGGTGATTGGGAAAAACTGTTTTTT; cdr3_aa: CASSQETGDWEKLFF
clone_size: -; d_call: TRBD1; j_call: TRBJ1-5; v_call: TRBV30; cdr3_nt: TGTGCCTGGACAGGGGGCGGCAATCAGCCCCAGCATTTT; cdr3_aa: CAWTGGGNQPQHF
clone_size: -; d_call: TRBD1; j_call: TRBJ1-2; v_call: TRBV6-1; cdr3_nt: TGTGCCAGTGGGACAGGGGGAAACTATGGCTACACCTTC; cdr3_aa: CASGTGGNYGYTF
clone_size: -; d_call: -; j_call: TRBJ2-7; v_call: TRBV30; cdr3_nt: TGTGCCTGGACCCCCGGACACAGTAAATACGAGCAGTACTTC; cdr3_aa: CAWTPGHSKYEQYF
clone_size: -; d_call: -; j_call: TRBJ2-1; v_call: TRBV5-1; cdr3_nt: TGCGCCAGCTCCGGTTCGGGACTTTCTTCCTACAATGAGCAGTTCTTC; cdr3_aa: CASSGSGLSSYNEQFF
clone_size: -; d_call: TRBD1; j_call: TRBJ2-7; v_call: TRBV13; cdr3_nt: TGTGCCAGCAGCCCAGCCGACAGGGTCTACGAGCAGTACTTC; cdr3_aa: CASSPADRVYEQYF
clone_size: -; d_call: TRBD2; j_call: TRBJ2-3; v_call: TRBV4-3; cdr3_nt: TGCGCCAGCAGCCCGAATAGAGGACTAGCGGGCACAGATACGCAGTATTTT; cdr3_aa: CASSPNRGLAGTDTQYF
clone_size: -; d_call: TRBD1; j_call: TRBJ1-2; v_call: TRBV15; cdr3_nt: TGTGCCACCAGCAGAGATAGGACAGGGGGCGACGGAGGGGGTGGCTACACCTTC; cdr3_aa: CATSRDRTGGDGGGGYTF
clone_size: -; d_call: TRBD1; j_call: TRBJ1-2; v_call: TRBV29-1; cdr3_nt: TGCAGCGTAGCACCCGGACAGGGTAACTATGGCTACACCTTC; cdr3_aa: CSVAPGQGNYGYTF
clone_size: once; d_call: -; j_call: TRBJ2-1; v_call: TRBV7-2; cdr3_nt: TGTGCCAGCACCACGATTCTTCGGGTAGAAAATGAGCAGTTCTTC; cdr3_aa: CASTTILRVENEQFF
clone_size: -; d_call: TRBD1; j_call: TRBJ2-7; v_call: TRBV19; cdr3_nt: TGTGCCAGTAGTACCACGCGGGACAGGAATTCCAGTTACGAGCAGTACTTC; cdr3_aa: CASSTTRDRNSSYEQYF
clone_size: -; d_call: TRBD2; j_call: TRBJ2-3; v_call: TRBV11-3; cdr3_nt: TGTGCCAGCAGCTCCCTCAGCGGGGGGGGAACAGATACGCAGTATTTT; cdr3_aa: CASSSLSGGGTDTQYF
clone_size: -; d_call: TRBD1; j_call: TRBJ1-1; v_call: TRBV7-9; cdr3_nt: TGTGCCAGCAGCGACGACAGGGGGCCGGGGACCGAAGCTTTCTTT; cdr3_aa: CASSDDRGPGTEAFF
clone_size: few; d_call: TRBD1; j_call: TRBJ2-7; v_call: TRBV19; cdr3_nt: TGTGCCAGTAGAACCTCCGGGACAGGGTTCTACGAGCAGTACTTC; cdr3_aa: CASRTSGTGFYEQYF
clone_size: -; d_call: TRBD1; j_call: TRBJ1-1; v_call: TRBV10-3; cdr3_nt: TGTGCCATCACCGCCGGGACAGGGAACACTGAAGCTTTCTTT; cdr3_aa: CAITAGTGNTEAFF
clone_size: -; d_call: TRBD1; j_call: TRBJ2-7; v_call: TRBV11-3; cdr3_nt: TGTGCCAGCAGCTTCCCGGGACAGGTCTCCTACGAGCAGTACTTC; cdr3_aa: CASSFPGQVSYEQYF
clone_size: -; d_call: TRBD1; j_call: TRBJ1-1; v_call: TRBV6-5; cdr3_nt: TGTGCCAGCAGTCGCCAAACAGGGGTTGCTTTCTTT; cdr3_aa: CASSRQTGVAFF
clone_size: few; d_call: -; j_call: TRBJ1-2; v_call: TRBV7-9; cdr3_nt: TGTGCCAGCAGCTTAGTTGTAGGCGGCTATGGCTACACCTTC; cdr3_aa: CASSLVVGGYGYTF
clone_size: -; d_call: -; j_call: TRBJ2-7; v_call: TRBV11-1; cdr3_nt: TGTGCCAGCAGGACAAACCCCTATGGGCGCGGGTCTCTCGAGCAGTACTTC; cdr3_aa: CASRTNPYGRGSLEQYF
clone_size: -; d_call: -; j_call: TRBJ2-6; v_call: TRBV5-6; cdr3_nt: TGTGCCAGCAGCTTGGGACAGGAACGAATCCTGACTTTC; cdr3_aa: CASSLGQERILTF